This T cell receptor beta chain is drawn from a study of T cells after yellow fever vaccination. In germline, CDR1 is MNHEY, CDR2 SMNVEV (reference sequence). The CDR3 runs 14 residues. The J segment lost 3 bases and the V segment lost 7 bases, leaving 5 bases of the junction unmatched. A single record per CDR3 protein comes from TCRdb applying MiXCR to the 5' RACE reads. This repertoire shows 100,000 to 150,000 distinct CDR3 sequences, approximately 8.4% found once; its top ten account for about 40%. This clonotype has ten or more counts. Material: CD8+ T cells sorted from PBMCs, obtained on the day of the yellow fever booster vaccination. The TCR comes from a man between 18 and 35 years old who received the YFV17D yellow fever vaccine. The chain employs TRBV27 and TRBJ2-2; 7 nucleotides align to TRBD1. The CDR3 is CASKRQGDTGELFF. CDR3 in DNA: TGTGCCAGCAAACGACAGGGTGACACCGGGGAGCTGTTTTTT.